This TCR beta chain originates from a study of T cell responses to AZD1222 COVID-19 vaccine. Study results and caveats: Distributed over spike, vaccine-associated CD4 TCRs predominated at 160-218 and 743-854. Two AZD1222 administrations were followed by greater Spike-specific TCR breadth and depth. Sampling that yielded the repertoires occurred only after the peak T cell response.

The germline CDR1 and CDR2 sequences are ENHRY and SYGVKD. The CDR3 has 12 residues. Trimming pared 4 bases from V and 7 bases from J, leaving 8 bases between. Generated by immunoSEQ multiplex PCR, the TCRdb table keeps only in-frame clones and is missing some. Counted here are 100,000 or so clones, about 93% occurring once; the ten biggest clones make up approximately 10%. Worth noting for this clone: Its target is not known.

The source is an adult who received the AZD1222 COVID-19 vaccine. The sample was peripheral blood, taken 28 days after the second AZD1222 dose. V gene TRBV10-3 combines with J gene TRBJ2-1; D is unclear. The CDR3, as DNA: TGTGCCATCAGTGCCATAGGGAATGAGCAGTTCTTC. It encodes CAISAIGNEQFF.